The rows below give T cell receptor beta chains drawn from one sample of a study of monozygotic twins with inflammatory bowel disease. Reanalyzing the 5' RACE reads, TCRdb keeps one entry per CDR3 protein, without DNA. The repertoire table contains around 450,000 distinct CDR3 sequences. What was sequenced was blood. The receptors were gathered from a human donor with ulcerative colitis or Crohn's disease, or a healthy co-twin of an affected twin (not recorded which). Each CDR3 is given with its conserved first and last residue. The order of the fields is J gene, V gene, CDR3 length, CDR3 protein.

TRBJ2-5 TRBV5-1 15 CASSLSPGTQETQYF
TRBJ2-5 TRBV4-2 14 CASSQVPSLETQYF
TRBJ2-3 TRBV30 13 CAWSSLAGGTQYF
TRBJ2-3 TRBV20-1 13 CSARVISTDTQYF
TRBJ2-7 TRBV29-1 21 CSVEVALGAGTSGRGAYEQYF
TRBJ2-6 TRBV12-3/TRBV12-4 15 CASSGSGSGANVLTF
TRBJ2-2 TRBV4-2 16 CASSQDELANTGELFF
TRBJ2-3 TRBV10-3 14 CAISESTASDTQYF
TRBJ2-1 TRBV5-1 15 CASQPEGYTYNEQFF
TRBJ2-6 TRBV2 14 CASSEGAGANVLTF
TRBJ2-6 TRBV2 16 CASSRTGGSGANVLTF
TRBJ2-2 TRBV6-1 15 CASHAGSANTGELFF
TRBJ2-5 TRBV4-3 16 CASSRGLAGGTETQYF
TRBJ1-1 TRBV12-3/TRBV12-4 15 CASSRKQGPDTEAFF
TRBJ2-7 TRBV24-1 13 CATSLAGDYEQYF
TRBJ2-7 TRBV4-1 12 CASSQDFKEQYF
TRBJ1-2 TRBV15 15 CATSEGARGQGGYTF
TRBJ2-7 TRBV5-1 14 CASQSGTSSYEQYF
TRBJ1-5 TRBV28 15 CASIPGQGNNQPQHF
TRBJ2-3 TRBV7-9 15 CASSFPGQGPDTQYF
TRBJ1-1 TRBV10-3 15 CAISESDRPTYEAFF
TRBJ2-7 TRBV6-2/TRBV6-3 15 CASSGKGSGGYEQYF
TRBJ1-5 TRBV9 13 CASSVSGNQPQHF
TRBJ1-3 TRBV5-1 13 CASSLLSGDTIYF
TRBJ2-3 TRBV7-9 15 CASSFLGGSPHTQYF
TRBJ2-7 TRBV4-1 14 CASSPDQDSYEQYF
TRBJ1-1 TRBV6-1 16 CASSLLGGEMNTEAFF
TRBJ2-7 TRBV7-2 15 CASSPQLAGGNEQYF
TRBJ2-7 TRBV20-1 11 CSATENYEQYF
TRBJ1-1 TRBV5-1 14 CASSLSTTETEAFF
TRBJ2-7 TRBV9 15 CASSAGTGWSSEQYF
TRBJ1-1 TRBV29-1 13 CSVGQSMNTEAFF
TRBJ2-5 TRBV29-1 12 CSVNTGEETQYF
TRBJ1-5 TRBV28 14 CASSLRQVNQPQHF
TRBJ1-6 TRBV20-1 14 CSAGPQYSGSPLHF
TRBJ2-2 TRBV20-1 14 CSARVTGRTGELFF
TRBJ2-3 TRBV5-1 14 CASSLEGTTDTQYF
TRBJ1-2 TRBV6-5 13 CASSYGGDYGYTF
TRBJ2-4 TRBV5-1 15 CASSPTIGTKNIQYF
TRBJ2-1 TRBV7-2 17 CASSRLTLAGGLGEQFF
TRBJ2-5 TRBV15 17 CATSKGRLAGVEETQYF
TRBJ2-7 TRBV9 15 CASSVGSGSSYEQYF
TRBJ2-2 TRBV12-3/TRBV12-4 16 CASIPGTGGGTGELFF
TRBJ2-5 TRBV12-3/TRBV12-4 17 CASSPGTSGVGSRTQYF
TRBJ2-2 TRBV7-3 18 CASSLRKASGANTGELFF